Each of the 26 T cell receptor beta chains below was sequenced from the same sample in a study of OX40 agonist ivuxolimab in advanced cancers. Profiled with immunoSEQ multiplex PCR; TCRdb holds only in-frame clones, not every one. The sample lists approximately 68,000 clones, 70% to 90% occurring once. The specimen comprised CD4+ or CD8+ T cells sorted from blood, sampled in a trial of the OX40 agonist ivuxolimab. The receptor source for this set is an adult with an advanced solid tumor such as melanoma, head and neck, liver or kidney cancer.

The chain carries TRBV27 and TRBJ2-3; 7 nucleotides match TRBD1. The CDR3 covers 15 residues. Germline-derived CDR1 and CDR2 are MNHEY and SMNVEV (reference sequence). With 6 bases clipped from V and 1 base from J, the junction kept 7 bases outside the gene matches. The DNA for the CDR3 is TGTGCCAGCAGCCAAGACAGGGCGGGCACAGATACGCAGTATTTT. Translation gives CASSQDRAGTDTQYF.

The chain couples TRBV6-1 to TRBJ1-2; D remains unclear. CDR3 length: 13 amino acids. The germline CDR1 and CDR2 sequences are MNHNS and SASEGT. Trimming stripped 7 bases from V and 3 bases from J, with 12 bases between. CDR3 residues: CASNRHVDYGYTF. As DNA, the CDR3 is TGTGCCAGCAATAGGCACGTAGACTATGGCTACACCTTC.

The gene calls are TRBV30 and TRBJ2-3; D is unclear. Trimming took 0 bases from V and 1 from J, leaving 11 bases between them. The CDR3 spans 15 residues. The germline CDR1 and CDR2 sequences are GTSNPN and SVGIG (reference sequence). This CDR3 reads CAWSVTQHRTDTQYF. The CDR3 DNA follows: TGTGCCTGGAGTGTAACCCAACACCGCACAGATACGCAGTATTTT.

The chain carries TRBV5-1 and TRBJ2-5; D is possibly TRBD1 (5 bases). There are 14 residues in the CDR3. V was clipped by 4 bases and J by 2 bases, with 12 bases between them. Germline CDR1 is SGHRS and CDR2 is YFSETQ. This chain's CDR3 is CASSLGTGQETQYF. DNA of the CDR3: TGCGCCAGCAGCCTGGGAACAGGACAAGAGACCCAGTACTTC.

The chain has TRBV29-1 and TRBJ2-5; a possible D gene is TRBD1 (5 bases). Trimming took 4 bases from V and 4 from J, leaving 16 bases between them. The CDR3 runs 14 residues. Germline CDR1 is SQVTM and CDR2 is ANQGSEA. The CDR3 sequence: CSVGSRVMIETQYF. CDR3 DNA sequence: TGCAGCGTTGGTAGCAGGGTCATGATAGAGACCCAGTACTTC.

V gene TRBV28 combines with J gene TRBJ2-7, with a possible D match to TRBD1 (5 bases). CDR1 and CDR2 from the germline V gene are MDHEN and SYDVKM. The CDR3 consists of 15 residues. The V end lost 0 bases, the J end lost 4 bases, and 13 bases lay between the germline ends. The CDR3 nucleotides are TGTGCCAGCAGTTTATGGAGCAGGGTATCGTACGAGCAGTACTTC. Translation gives CASSLWSRVSYEQYF. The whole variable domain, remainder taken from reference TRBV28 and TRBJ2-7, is DVKVTQSSRYLVKRTGEKVFLECVQDMDHENMFWYRQDPGLGLRLIYFSYDVKMKEKGDIPEGYSVSREKKERFSLILESASTNQTSMYLCASSLWSRVSYEQYFGPGTRLTVT.

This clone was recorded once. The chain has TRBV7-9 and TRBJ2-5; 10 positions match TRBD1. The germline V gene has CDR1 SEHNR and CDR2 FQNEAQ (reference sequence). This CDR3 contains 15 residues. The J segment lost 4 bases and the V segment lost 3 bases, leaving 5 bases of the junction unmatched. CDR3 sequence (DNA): TGTGCCAGCAGCTTCGACAGGGGGCAAATAGAGACCCAGTACTTC. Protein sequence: CASSFDRGQIETQYF.

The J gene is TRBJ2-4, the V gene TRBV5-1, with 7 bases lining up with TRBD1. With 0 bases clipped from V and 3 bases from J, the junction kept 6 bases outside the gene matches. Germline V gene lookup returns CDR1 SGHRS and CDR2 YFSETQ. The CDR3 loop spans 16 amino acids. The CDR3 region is CASSLAGWDSKNIQYF. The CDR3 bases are TGCGCCAGCAGCTTGGCAGGCTGGGACAGCAAAAACATTCAGTACTTC.

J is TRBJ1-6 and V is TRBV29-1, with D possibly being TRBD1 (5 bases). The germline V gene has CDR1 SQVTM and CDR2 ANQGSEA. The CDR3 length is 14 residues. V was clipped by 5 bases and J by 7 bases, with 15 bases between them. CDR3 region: CSVTTGTGNSPLHF. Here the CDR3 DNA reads TGCAGCGTTACTACCGGGACGGGGAATTCACCCCTCCACTTT.

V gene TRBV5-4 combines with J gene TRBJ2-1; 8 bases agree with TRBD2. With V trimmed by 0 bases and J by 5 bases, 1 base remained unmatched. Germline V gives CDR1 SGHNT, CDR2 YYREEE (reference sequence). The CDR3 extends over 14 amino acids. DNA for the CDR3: TGTGCCAGCAGCTTGGGACTAGCGAACAATGAGCAGTTCTTC. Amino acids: CASSLGLANNEQFF. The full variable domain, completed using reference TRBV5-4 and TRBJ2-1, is ETGVTQSPTHLIKTRGQQVTLRCSSQSGHNTVSWYQQALGQGPQFIFQYYREEENGRGNFPPRFSGLQFPNYSSELNVNALELDDSALYLCASSLGLANNEQFFGPGTRLTVL.

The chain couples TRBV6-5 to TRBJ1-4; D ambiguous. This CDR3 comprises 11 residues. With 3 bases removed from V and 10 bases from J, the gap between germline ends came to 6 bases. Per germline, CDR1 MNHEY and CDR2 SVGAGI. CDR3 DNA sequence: TGTGCCAGCAGTTATTCGGGAAAACTGTTTTTT. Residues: CASSYSGKLFF.

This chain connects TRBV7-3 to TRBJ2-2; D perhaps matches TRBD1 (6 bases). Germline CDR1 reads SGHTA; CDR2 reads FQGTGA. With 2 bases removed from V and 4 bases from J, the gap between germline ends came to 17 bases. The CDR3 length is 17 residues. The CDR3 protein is CASSLSLGRGATGELFF. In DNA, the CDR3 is TGTGCCAGCAGCTTATCGCTAGGCAGGGGTGCCACCGGGGAGCTGTTTTTT.

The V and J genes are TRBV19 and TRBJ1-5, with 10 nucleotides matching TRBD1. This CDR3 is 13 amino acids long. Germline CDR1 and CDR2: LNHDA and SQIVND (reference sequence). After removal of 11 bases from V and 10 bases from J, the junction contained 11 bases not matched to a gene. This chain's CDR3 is CAAAPTGGTPQHF. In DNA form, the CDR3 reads TGTGCCGCGGCCCCGACAGGGGGCACACCCCAGCATTTT.

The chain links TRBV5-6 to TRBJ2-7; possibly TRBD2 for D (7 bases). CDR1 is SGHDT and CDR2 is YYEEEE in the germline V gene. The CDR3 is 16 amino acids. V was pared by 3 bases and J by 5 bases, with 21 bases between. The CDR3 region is CASSWEGTGLQHEQYF. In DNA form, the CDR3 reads TGTGCCAGCAGCTGGGAGGGCACAGGGTTACAACACGAGCAGTACTTC.

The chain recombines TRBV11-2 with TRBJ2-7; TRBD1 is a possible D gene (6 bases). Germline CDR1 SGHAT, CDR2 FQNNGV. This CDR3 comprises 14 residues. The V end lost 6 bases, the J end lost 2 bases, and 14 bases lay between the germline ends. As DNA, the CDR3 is TGTGCCAGCAGGCACACGACAGGAGCCTACGAGCAGTACTTC. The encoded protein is CASRHTTGAYEQYF.

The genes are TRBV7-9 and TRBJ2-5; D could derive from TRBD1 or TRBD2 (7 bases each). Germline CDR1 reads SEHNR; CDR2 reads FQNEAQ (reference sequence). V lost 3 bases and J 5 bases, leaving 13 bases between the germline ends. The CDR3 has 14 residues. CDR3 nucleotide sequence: TGTGCCAGCAGCTTCACTCAGGGGGGGGAGACCCAGTACTTC. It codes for CASSFTQGGETQYF.

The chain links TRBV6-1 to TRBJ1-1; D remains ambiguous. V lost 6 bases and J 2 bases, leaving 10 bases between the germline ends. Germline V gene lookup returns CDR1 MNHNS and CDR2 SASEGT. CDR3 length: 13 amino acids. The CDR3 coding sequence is TGTGCCAGCAGCGAGTCCTTAAACACTGAAGCTTTCTTT. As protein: CASSESLNTEAFF.

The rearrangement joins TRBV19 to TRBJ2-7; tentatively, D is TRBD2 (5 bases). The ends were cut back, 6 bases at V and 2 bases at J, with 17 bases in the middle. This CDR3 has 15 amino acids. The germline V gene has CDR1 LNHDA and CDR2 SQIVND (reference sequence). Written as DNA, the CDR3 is TGTGCCAGTAGCTCTCCGGGGTCTTATACCTACGAGCAGTACTTC. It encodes CASSSPGSYTYEQYF. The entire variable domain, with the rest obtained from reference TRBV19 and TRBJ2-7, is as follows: DGGITQSPKYLFRKEGQNVTLSCEQNLNHDAMYWYRQDPGQGLRLIYYSQIVNDFQKGDIAEGYSVSREKKESFPLTVTSAQKNPTAFYLCASSSPGSYTYEQYFGPGTRLTVT.

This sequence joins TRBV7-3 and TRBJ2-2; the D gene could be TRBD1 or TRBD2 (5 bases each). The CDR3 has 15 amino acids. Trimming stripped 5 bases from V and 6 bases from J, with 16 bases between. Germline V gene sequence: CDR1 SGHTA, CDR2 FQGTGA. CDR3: CASSPKGPTAGELFF. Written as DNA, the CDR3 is TGTGCCAGCAGCCCCAAGGGACCGACGGCCGGGGAGCTGTTTTTT.

CDR3 in amino acids: CASSLLPGNPREKLFF. In DNA form, the CDR3 reads TGTGCCAGCAGCTTACTACCAGGGAACCCCCGTGAAAAACTGTTTTTT. The chain links TRBV11-2 to TRBJ1-4; possibly TRBD1 for D (5 bases). CDR1 is SGHAT, CDR2 FQNNGV, per germline. V was cut by 2 bases and J by 7 bases, with 17 bases left in between. The CDR3 loop spans 16 amino acids.

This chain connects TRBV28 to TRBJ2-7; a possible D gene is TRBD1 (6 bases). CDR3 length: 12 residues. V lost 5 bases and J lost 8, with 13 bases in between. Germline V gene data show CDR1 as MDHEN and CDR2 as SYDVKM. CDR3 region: CASSLGAGQQYF. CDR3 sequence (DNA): TGTGCCAGCAGTCTGGGGGCGGGCCAGCAGTACTTC. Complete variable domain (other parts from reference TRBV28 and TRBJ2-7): DVKVTQSSRYLVKRTGEKVFLECVQDMDHENMFWYRQDPGLGLRLIYFSYDVKMKEKGDIPEGYSVSREKKERFSLILESASTNQTSMYLCASSLGAGQQYFGPGTRLTVT.

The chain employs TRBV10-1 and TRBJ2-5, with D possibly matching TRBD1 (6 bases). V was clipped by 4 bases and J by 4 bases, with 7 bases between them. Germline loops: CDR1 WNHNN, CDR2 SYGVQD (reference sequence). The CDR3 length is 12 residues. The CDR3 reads CASSGRGETQYF. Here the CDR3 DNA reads TGCGCCAGCAGTGGCAGGGGAGAGACCCAGTACTTC.

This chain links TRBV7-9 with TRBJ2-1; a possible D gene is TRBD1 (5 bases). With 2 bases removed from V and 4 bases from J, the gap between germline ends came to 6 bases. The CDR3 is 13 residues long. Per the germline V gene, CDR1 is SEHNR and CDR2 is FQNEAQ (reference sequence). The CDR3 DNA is TGTGCCAGCAGCTTAAGGACATACAATGAGCAGTTCTTC. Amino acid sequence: CASSLRTYNEQFF.

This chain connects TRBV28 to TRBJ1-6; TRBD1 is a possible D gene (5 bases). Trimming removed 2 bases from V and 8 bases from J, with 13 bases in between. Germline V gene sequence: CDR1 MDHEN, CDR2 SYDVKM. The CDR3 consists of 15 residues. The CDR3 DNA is TGTGCCAGCAGTTTACGTGACAGACTACATTCACCCCTCCACTTT. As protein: CASSLRDRLHSPLHF.

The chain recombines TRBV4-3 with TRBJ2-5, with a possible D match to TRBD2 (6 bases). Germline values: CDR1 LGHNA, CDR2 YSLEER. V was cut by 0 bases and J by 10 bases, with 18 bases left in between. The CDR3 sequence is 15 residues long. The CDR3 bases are TGCGCCAGCAGCCAAGAAGCTAGCGCCGACTTTCTCCAGTACTTC. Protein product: CASSQEASADFLQYF.

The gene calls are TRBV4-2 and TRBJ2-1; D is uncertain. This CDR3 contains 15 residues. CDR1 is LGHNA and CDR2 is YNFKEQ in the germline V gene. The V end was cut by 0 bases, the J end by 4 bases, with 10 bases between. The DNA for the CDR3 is TGTGCCAGCAGCCAAGAAGCCCCCAGGTACAATGAGCAGTTCTTC. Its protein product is CASSQEAPRYNEQFF.